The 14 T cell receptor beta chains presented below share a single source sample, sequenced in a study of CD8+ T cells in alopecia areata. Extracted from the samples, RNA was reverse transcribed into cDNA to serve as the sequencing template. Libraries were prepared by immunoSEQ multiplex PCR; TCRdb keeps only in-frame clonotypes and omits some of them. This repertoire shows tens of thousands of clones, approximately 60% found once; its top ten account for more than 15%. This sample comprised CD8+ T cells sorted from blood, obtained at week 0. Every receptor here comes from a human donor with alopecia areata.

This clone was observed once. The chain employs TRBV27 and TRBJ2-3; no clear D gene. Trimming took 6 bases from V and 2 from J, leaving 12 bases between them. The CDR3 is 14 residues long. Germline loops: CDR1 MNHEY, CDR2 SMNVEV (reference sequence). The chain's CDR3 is CASRSFNPTDTQYF. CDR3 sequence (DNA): TGTGCCAGCAGGAGCTTTAACCCCACAGATACGCAGTATTTT.

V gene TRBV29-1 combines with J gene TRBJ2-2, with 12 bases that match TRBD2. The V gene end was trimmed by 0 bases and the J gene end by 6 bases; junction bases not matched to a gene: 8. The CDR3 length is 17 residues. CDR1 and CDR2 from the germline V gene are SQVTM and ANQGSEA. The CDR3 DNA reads TGCAGCGTTGAAGAGGCTAGCGGGAGGGCCGAGGCCGGGGAGCTGTTTTTT. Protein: CSVEEASGRAEAGELFF.

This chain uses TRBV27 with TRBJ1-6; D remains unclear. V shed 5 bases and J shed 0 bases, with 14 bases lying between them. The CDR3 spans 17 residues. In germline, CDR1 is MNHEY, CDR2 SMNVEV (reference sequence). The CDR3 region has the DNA TGTGCCAGCAGTATCTATCAGAAGAGCTCCTATAATTCACCCCTCCACTTT. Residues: CASSIYQKSSYNSPLHF.

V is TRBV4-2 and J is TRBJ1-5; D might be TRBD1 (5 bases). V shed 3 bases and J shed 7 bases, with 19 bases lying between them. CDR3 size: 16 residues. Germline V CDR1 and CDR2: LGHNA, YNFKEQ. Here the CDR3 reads CASSHPGGGLWQPQHF. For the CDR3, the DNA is TGTGCCAGCAGCCACCCCGGGGGAGGGCTTTGGCAGCCCCAGCATTTT.

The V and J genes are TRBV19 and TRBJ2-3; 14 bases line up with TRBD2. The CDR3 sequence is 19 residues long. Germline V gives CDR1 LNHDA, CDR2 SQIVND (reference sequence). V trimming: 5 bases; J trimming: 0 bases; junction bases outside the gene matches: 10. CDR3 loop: CASSPIGLAGGISTDTQYF. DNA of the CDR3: TGTGCCAGTAGTCCGATCGGACTAGCGGGGGGAATCAGCACAGATACGCAGTATTTT.

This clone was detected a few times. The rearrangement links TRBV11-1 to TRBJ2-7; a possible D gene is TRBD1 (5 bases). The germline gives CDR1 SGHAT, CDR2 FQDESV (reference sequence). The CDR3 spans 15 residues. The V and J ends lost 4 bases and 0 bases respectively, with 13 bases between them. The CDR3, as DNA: TGTGCCAGCAGCTCCGTCAGGGTCTTCTCCTACGAGCAGTACTTC. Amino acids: CASSSVRVFSYEQYF.

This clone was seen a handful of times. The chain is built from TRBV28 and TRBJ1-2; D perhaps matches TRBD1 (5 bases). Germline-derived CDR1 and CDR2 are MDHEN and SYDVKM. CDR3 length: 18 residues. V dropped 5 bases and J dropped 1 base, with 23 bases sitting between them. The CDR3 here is CASSPPRDPTSHNYGYTF. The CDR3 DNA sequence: TGTGCCAGCAGTCCCCCCCGGGACCCCACTTCACATAACTATGGCTACACCTTC.

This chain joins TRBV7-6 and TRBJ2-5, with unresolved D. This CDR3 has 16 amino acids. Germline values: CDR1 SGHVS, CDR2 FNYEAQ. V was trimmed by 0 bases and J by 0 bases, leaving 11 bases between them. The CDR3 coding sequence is TGTGCCAGCAGCTTAGCGATCACCCAAAACCAAGAGACCCAGTACTTC. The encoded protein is CASSLAITQNQETQYF.

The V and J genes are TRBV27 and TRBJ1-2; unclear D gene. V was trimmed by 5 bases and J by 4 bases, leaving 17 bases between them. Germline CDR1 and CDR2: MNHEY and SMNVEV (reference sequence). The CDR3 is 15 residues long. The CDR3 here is CASSLGLPGGYGYTF. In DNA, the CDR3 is TGTGCCAGCAGTCTCGGACTCCCAGGTGGCTATGGCTACACCTTC.

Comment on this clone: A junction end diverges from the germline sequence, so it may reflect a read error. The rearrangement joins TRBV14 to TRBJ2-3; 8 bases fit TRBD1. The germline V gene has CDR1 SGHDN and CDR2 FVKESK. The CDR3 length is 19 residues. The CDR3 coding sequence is TGTGCCAGCAGCAAAGAAGGACAGGGCGAACGATCATACACAGATACGCAGTATTTT. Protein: CASSKEGQGERSYTDTQYF.

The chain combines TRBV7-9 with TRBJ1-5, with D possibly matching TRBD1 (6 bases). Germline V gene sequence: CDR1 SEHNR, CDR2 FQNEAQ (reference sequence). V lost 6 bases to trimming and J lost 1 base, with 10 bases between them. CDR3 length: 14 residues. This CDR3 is CASSRGGSNQPQHF. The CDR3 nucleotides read TGTGCCAGCAGTAGAGGGGGAAGCAATCAGCCCCAGCATTTT.

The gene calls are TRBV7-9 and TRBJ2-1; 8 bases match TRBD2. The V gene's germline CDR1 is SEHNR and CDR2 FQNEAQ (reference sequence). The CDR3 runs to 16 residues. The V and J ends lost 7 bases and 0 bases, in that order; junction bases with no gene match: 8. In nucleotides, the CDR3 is TGTGCCAGCACCCTCAGTAGCGGGGTCTCCTACAATGAGCAGTTCTTC. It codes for CASTLSSGVSYNEQFF.

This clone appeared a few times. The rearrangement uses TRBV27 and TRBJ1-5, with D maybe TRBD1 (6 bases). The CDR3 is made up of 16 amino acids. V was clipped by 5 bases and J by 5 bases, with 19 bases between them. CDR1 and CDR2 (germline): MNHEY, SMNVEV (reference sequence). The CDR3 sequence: CASSHPDRRGDQPQHF. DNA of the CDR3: TGTGCCAGCAGTCACCCCGACAGGAGAGGGGATCAGCCCCAGCATTTT.

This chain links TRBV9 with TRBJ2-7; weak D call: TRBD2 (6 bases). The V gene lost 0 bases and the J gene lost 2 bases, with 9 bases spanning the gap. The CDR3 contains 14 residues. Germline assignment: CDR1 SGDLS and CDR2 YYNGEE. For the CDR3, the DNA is TGTGCCAGCAGCGTAGGACTAGTTGCCTACGAGCAGTACTTC. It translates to CASSVGLVAYEQYF. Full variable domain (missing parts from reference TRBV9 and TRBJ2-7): DSGVTQTPKHLITATGQRVTLRCSPRSGDLSVYWYQQSLDQGLQFLIQYYNGEERAKGNILERFSAQQFPDLHSELNLSSLELGDSALYFCASSVGLVAYEQYFGPGTRLTVT.